These 4 T cell receptor beta chains came from one sample sequenced in a study of blood T cell repertoires in COVID-19. The data were produced by immunoSEQ multiplex PCR, yet TCRdb's version contains in-frame clones alone and is incomplete. The sample records roughly 160,000 clones, approximately 86% being singletons. The sample comprised peripheral blood. These TCRs come from a man aged 50-60 years with active or convalescent COVID-19.

This clone turned up a few times. The chain combines TRBV6-1 with TRBJ1-5; 9 nucleotides agree with TRBD1. With V trimmed by 3 bases and J by 3 bases, 6 bases remained unmatched. The CDR3 has 16 residues. Germline V gene lookup returns CDR1 MNHNS and CDR2 SASEGT. CDR3 loop: CASSDQDRGNNQPQHF. CDR3 DNA sequence: TGTGCCAGCAGTGACCAGGACAGGGGTAACAATCAGCCCCAGCATTTT.

The J gene is TRBJ2-1, the V gene TRBV7-3; 10 bases are a match to TRBD2. The CDR3 runs 15 residues. The ends lost 6 bases at V and 7 bases at J; junction bases unmatched: 9. The V gene's germline CDR1 is SGHTA and CDR2 FQGTGA. The DNA for the CDR3 is TGTGCCAGCAGGCCCTCTAGCGGGGGAGTGAATGAGCAGTTCTTC. The encoded protein is CASRPSSGGVNEQFF.

This clone was counted between two and nine times. The chain has TRBV5-4 and TRBJ2-1, with 7 bases that match TRBD1. Trimming took 1 base from V and 8 from J; bases not matched to a gene: 3. Germline assignment: CDR1 SGHNT and CDR2 YYREEE (reference sequence). This CDR3 contains 13 residues. CDR3 loop: CASSLRTGDEQFF. The CDR3 DNA sequence: TGTGCCAGCAGCTTGAGGACAGGCGATGAGCAGTTCTTC.

This chain connects TRBV6-4 to TRBJ1-4; D is unclear. Deletions cut 6 bases from V and 8 bases from J, with 13 bases between. Germline V CDR1 and CDR2: MRHNA, SNTAGT. The CDR3 sequence is 13 residues long. The CDR3 DNA is TGTGCCAGCAGCCTGGACGCGGGGGAAAAACTGTTTTTT. This encodes CASSLDAGEKLFF.